A selection of T cell receptor beta chains follows, all from one sample in a study of shared clonotypes between healthy human individuals. Using immunoSEQ multiplex PCR, the repertoire was profiled, and TCRdb retains in-frame clones only, with some absent. Found here are some 500,000 clones, around 96% of them singletons; the top ten hold approximately 0.06%. The specimen was naive CD4+ T cells sorted from blood. The receptors originated from a woman in her 30s in good health. Both conserved end residues are part of each CDR3. The order of the fields is CDR3 DNA, CDR3 protein, D gene, clone size, V gene, J gene. A D gene is named only where the DNA matches it firmly. Clone size is given for some rows only: seen once, a few or many times, or a class if the clone is expanded.

cdr3_nt: TGTGCCAGCAGCTTAAGCCGACTAGCGGGAGCCAATGAGCAGTTCTTC; cdr3_aa: CASSLSRLAGANEQFF; d_call: TRBD2; clone_size: NA; v_call: TRBV7-8; j_call: TRBJ2-1
cdr3_nt: TGTGCCAGCAGTCAAGGGGGCCTCAATCAGCCCCAGCATTTT; cdr3_aa: CASSQGGLNQPQHF; d_call: TRBD1; clone_size: few; v_call: TRBV6-1; j_call: TRBJ1-5
cdr3_nt: TGTGCCAGCAGTTACGTCTCGGGCCGGGAGCAGTACTTC; cdr3_aa: CASSYVSGREQYF; d_call: NA; clone_size: NA; v_call: TRBV6-5; j_call: TRBJ2-7
cdr3_nt: TGTGCCAGCAGTTACCCGACAGGGGTCCGTGAGCAGTTCTTC; cdr3_aa: CASSYPTGVREQFF; d_call: TRBD1; clone_size: NA; v_call: TRBV28; j_call: TRBJ2-1
cdr3_nt: TGTGCCAGTAGTATCAGGCAGGGCAGCACAGATACGCAGTATTTT; cdr3_aa: CASSIRQGSTDTQYF; d_call: NA; clone_size: NA; v_call: TRBV19; j_call: TRBJ2-3
cdr3_nt: TGCGCCAGCAGCTTCCCGAAAACAACTAGCACAGATACGCAGTATTTT; cdr3_aa: CASSFPKTTSTDTQYF; d_call: NA; clone_size: NA; v_call: TRBV5-1; j_call: TRBJ2-3
cdr3_nt: TGTGCCAGCAGTGAAGTCTTGGGGGAATCTGAAGCTTTCTTT; cdr3_aa: CASSEVLGESEAFF; d_call: NA; clone_size: NA; v_call: TRBV6-1; j_call: TRBJ1-1
cdr3_nt: TGCGCCAGCAGCCTTAGTCCGGGACAGGGGGCTTACGAGCAGTACTTC; cdr3_aa: CASSLSPGQGAYEQYF; d_call: TRBD1; clone_size: NA; v_call: TRBV5-1; j_call: TRBJ2-7
cdr3_nt: TGTGCCAGCAGGATAGGACACGGTAATAATGGCTACACCTTC; cdr3_aa: CASRIGHGNNGYTF; d_call: NA; clone_size: NA; v_call: TRBV27; j_call: TRBJ1-2
cdr3_nt: TGTGCCAGCAGCTCACTAGGGGGACCGAATGAAGCTTTCTTT; cdr3_aa: CASSSLGGPNEAFF; d_call: NA; clone_size: NA; v_call: TRBV7-9; j_call: TRBJ1-1
cdr3_nt: TGTGCCAGCAGTACCCCGGGACGAAAGCCTCAAGCCACAGATACGCAGTATTTT; cdr3_aa: CASSTPGRKPQATDTQYF; d_call: NA; clone_size: NA; v_call: TRBV28; j_call: TRBJ2-3
cdr3_nt: TGTGCCAGCTCCCCTCCGAACATAGATACGCAGTATTTT; cdr3_aa: CASSPPNIDTQYF; d_call: NA; clone_size: NA; v_call: TRBV18; j_call: TRBJ2-3
cdr3_nt: TGCGCCAGCAGCTTGGGGGGACCCCCGGAGACCCAGTACTTC; cdr3_aa: CASSLGGPPETQYF; d_call: NA; clone_size: NA; v_call: TRBV5-1; j_call: TRBJ2-5
cdr3_nt: TGTGCCAGCACCCAGGTGAACACTGAAGCTTTCTTT; cdr3_aa: CASTQVNTEAFF; d_call: NA; clone_size: few; v_call: TRBV28; j_call: TRBJ1-1